A single sample is the source of the 13 T cell receptor beta chains below, sequenced in a study of T cells in Graves' hyperthyroidism and ophthalmopathy. RNA transcripts served as the template for amplifying TCR beta CDR3 regions. Researchers ran a first-round RT-PCR on the TCR CDR3 using the HTBI primer set. TCRdb re-called the multiplex PCR reads with MiXCR, one entry per CDR3 protein. The sample has approximately 570,000 distinct CDR3 sequences, about 20% seen once. Sequenced sample: blood. Source of these receptors: a man in his forties with Graves' ophthalmopathy.

The rearrangement joins TRBV29-1 to TRBJ2-1; D may be TRBD2 (6 bases). Trimming shortened V by 4 bases and J by 10 bases, and 14 bases separated the two germline ends. CDR3 length: 12 amino acids. In germline, CDR1 is SQVTM, CDR2 ANQGSEA. The CDR3 is CSVAGDAYEQFF. The CDR3 nucleotides read TGCAGCGTTGCGGGGGACGCCTACGAGCAGTTCTTC.

In its sample, this clonotype was seen a few times. This sequence joins TRBV9 and TRBJ1-2; D perhaps matches TRBD1 (5 bases). There are 15 residues in the CDR3. V was cut by 3 bases and J by 0 bases, with 12 bases left in between. Germline assignment: CDR1 SGDLS and CDR2 YYNGEE. The DNA of the CDR3 is TGTGCCAGCAGCGCAGAAGGGGTAGCTAACTATGGCTACACCTTC. It is translated as CASSAEGVANYGYTF.

The chain uses TRBV30 and TRBJ1-3, with a possible D match to TRBD1 (6 bases). Germline lookup yields CDR1 GTSNPN and CDR2 SVGIG (reference sequence). This CDR3 has 15 amino acids. Trimming pared 2 bases from V and 0 bases from J, leaving 11 bases between. This CDR3 is CAWSPGQLSGNTIYF. Written as DNA, the CDR3 is TGTGCCTGGAGTCCTGGACAGCTCTCTGGAAACACCATATATTTT.

This clonotype was counted between two and nine times. The chain recombines TRBV7-9 with TRBJ2-3; possibly TRBD1 or TRBD2 for D (5 bases each). The germline V gene has CDR1 SEHNR and CDR2 FQNEAQ (reference sequence). Trimming took off 5 bases at V and 11 bases at J, with 14 bases between the two ends. There are 12 residues in the CDR3. The chain's CDR3 is CASSQGPAGQYF. The CDR3 bases are TGTGCCAGCAGCCAGGGACCGGCTGGGCAGTATTTT.

Many counts were recorded for this clonotype. The V gene is TRBV2, the J gene TRBJ2-4, with 8 nucleotides matching TRBD1. The CDR3 totals 16 residues. Germline trimming cut 4 bases from V and 2 bases from J; bases unmatched to any gene: 7. CDR1 is SNHLY and CDR2 is FYNNEI in the germline V gene. Here the CDR3 DNA reads TGTGCCAGCAGTGGCGGGACAGGACCGACCAAAAACATTCAGTACTTC. This gives the protein CASSGGTGPTKNIQYF.

As concerns this clonotype: Since the CDR3 does not end with the conserved phenylalanine or tryptophan, this likely comes from a read error. The J gene is TRBJ1-3, the V gene TRBV6-1; a weak D match, TRBD1 (6 bases). CDR3 length: 16 amino acids. V lost 9 bases and J lost 0, with 18 bases in between. CDR1 and CDR2 (germline): MNHNS, SASEGT. The CDR3 reads CASGGRRAYSGNTIYS. CDR3 DNA: TGTGCCAGTGGGGGCAGGAGAGCTTACTCTGGAAACACCATATATTCT.

This clonotype was counted ten times or more. The chain uses TRBV5-1 and TRBJ1-6; D might be TRBD1 (5 bases). Germline assignment: CDR1 SGHRS and CDR2 YFSETQ. The germline V and J ends were trimmed by 6 bases and 7 bases, with 11 bases remaining between them. The CDR3 is 13 residues long. Here the CDR3 DNA reads TGCGCCAGCAACCGGGACGGAAATTCACCCCTCCACTTT. Its protein is CASNRDGNSPLHF. Full variable domain (rest looked up from reference TRBV5-1 and TRBJ1-6): KAGVTQTPRYLIKTRGQQVTLSCSPISGHRSVSWYQQTPGQGLQFLFEYFSETQRNKGNFPGRFSGRQFSNSRSEMNVSTLELGDSALYLCASNRDGNSPLHFGNGTRLTVT.

J is TRBJ1-6 and V is TRBV9, with D maybe TRBD1 (5 bases). V was clipped by 0 bases and J by 11 bases, with 12 bases between them. Germline V gene lookup returns CDR1 SGDLS and CDR2 YYNGEE. This CDR3 is 14 amino acids long. The CDR3, as DNA: TGTGCCAGCAGCGTAGGGGGCCAGATTGCACCCCTCCACTTT. Residues: CASSVGGQIAPLHF.

In its sample, this clonotype was seen many times. The chain couples TRBV2 to TRBJ2-1; D is undetermined. The V end lost 1 base, the J end lost 4 bases, and 2 bases lay between the germline ends. The germline CDR1 and CDR2 sequences are SNHLY and FYNNEI. The CDR3 runs 12 residues. Here the CDR3 DNA reads TGTGCCAGCAGTGAAGGTTACAATGAGCAGTTCTTC. Protein product: CASSEGYNEQFF. Complete variable domain (other parts from reference TRBV2 and TRBJ2-1): EPEVTQTPSHQVTQMGQEVILRCVPISNHLYFYWYRQILGQKVEFLVSFYNNEISEKSEIFDDQFSVERPDGSNFTLKIRSTKLEDSAMYFCASSEGYNEQFFGPGTRLTVL.

Ten or more counts support this clonotype. The genes are TRBV19 and TRBJ1-1; D may be TRBD1 (6 bases). The CDR3 has 13 amino acids. V dropped 5 bases and J dropped 9 bases, with 16 bases sitting between them. Germline CDR1 and CDR2: LNHDA and SQIVND (reference sequence). The CDR3 here is CASSATGSGKAFF. Here the CDR3 DNA reads TGTGCCAGTAGTGCTACAGGGTCTGGGAAAGCTTTCTTT.

This clonotype was found a few times. The chain has TRBV18 and TRBJ2-7; 9 bases are shared with TRBD2. V was pared by 3 bases and J by 5 bases, with 8 bases of the junction left unmatched. There are 15 residues in the CDR3. The V gene's germline CDR1 is KGHSH and CDR2 LQKENI. This chain's CDR3 is CASSPGREGRNEQYF. CDR3 bases: TGTGCCAGCTCACCGGGGCGGGAGGGCCGCAACGAGCAGTACTTC.

This clonotype was recorded at least ten times. The chain is built from TRBV18 and TRBJ2-3, with D perhaps TRBD2 (5 bases). This CDR3 has 15 amino acids. From germline, CDR1 is KGHSH and CDR2 LQKENI. V was trimmed by 4 bases and J by 4 bases, leaving 15 bases between them. The CDR3 DNA follows: TGTGCCAGCTCACTCTCAGGAGGCCGTGCAGATACGCAGTATTTT. Translating gives CASSLSGGRADTQYF. Looking up the rest from reference TRBV18 and TRBJ2-3 gives the full variable domain: NAGVMQNPRHLVRRRGQEARLRCSPMKGHSHVYWYRQLPEEGLKFMVYLQKENIIDESGMPKERFSAEFPKEGPSILRIQQVVRGDSAAYFCASSLSGGRADTQYFGPGTRLTVL.

This clonotype was observed a handful of times. The genes are TRBV9 and TRBJ2-1, with 7 nucleotides matching TRBD2. J gave up 4 bases and V 0 bases, and 4 bases lay outside the gene matches. The germline CDR1 and CDR2 sequences are SGDLS and YYNGEE. CDR3 length: 15 amino acids. This CDR3 reads CASSVALAEYNEQFF. CDR3 bases: TGTGCCAGCAGCGTAGCCCTAGCGGAATACAATGAGCAGTTCTTC.